The next 3 T cell receptor beta chains were all read from a single sample in a study of T cell responses to AZD1222 COVID-19 vaccine. Data came from immunoSEQ multiplex PCR; TCRdb stores just in-frame clones and leaves some out. The sample shows approximately 140,000 clones, about 93% of them seen only once. The sequencing here drew on peripheral blood, taken on day 0 of AZD1222 vaccination. The receptors originated from an adult in good health.

The gene calls are TRBV5-6 and TRBJ1-2, with 9 bases lining up with TRBD1. The germline CDR1 and CDR2 sequences are SGHDT and YYEEEE. The length of the CDR3 is 16 residues. V lost 4 bases, J lost 7 bases, and 14 bases stayed unmatched. The CDR3 region has the DNA TGTGCCAGCAGCCTGACCCACCTACAGGGGGCGAGTGGCTACACCTTC. Amino acid sequence: CASSLTHLQGASGYTF. The full variable domain, rest sourced from reference TRBV5-6 and TRBJ1-2, is DAGVTQSPTHLIKTRGQQVTLRCSPKSGHDTVSWYQQALGQGPQFIFQYYEEEERQRGNFPDRFSGHQFPNYSSELNVNALLLGDSALYLCASSLTHLQGASGYTFGSGTRLTVV.

This sequence joins TRBV18 and TRBJ1-2, with D possibly matching TRBD1 (6 bases). CDR3 size: 14 residues. Per germline, CDR1 KGHSH and CDR2 LQKENI. The ends were cut back, 3 bases at V and 4 bases at J, with 12 bases in the middle. The DNA of the CDR3 is TGTGCCAGCTCACCCTACAGGGCCCCCTATGGCTACACCTTC. Its translation is CASSPYRAPYGYTF.

The J gene is TRBJ1-1, the V gene TRBV5-1, with no clear D. Germline V lookup: CDR1 SGHRS, CDR2 YFSETQ. This CDR3 is built from 13 residues. V was trimmed by 0 bases and J by 6 bases, leaving 9 bases between them. The CDR3: CASSLAQSAEAFF. The CDR3 DNA follows: TGCGCCAGCAGCTTGGCGCAGTCTGCTGAAGCTTTCTTT.